The present T cell receptor (beta chain) was sequenced within a study of control samples from healthy donors and cancer patients. Trimming cost V 0 bases and J 0 bases, with 10 bases left between them. The CDR3 totals 17 residues. Germline V lookup: CDR1 SGHRS, CDR2 YFSETQ. Assay used: immunoSEQ multiplex PCR; TCRdb lists only in-frame clones, some missing. The data contain 120,000 to 150,000 clones, more than 85% of them singletons. The sequenced sample consisted of blood. This receptor was identified in a man younger than 45 in good health. The rearrangement links TRBV5-1 to TRBJ1-6, with D maybe TRBD1 (5 bases). CDR3 DNA sequence: TGCGCCAGCAGCTTGGGGGGCAGGCTCTCCTATAATTCACCCCTCCACTTT. Protein sequence: CASSLGGRLSYNSPLHF. Filled out from reference TRBV5-1 and TRBJ1-6, the complete variable domain reads KAGVTQTPRYLIKTRGQQVTLSCSPISGHRSVSWYQQTPGQGLQFLFEYFSETQRNKGNFPGRFSGRQFSNSRSEMNVSTLELGDSALYLCASSLGGRLSYNSPLHFGNGTRLTVT.